A single sample is the source of the 10 T cell receptor beta chains below, sequenced in a study of T cell responses to AZD1222 COVID-19 vaccine. TCRdb keeps only in-frame clones here, not all; method: immunoSEQ multiplex PCR. Of some 66,000 clones in the sample, 87% are singletons; the top ten hold 17%. Sequenced here: peripheral blood, sampled on day 0 of AZD1222 vaccination. The receptors derive from an adult in good health.

This chain joins TRBV2 and TRBJ1-5; 7 nucleotides match TRBD1. CDR1 and CDR2 (germline): SNHLY, FYNNEI. V was clipped by 5 bases and J by 0 bases; unmatched bases: 4. CDR3 length equals 15 residues. CDR3 in amino acids: CASSQQGYSNQPQHF. DNA of the CDR3: TGTGCCAGCAGTCAACAGGGGTATAGCAATCAGCCCCAGCATTTT.

The chain joins TRBV19 to TRBJ1-6; D is unresolved. The V and J ends lost 5 bases and 4 bases respectively, with 6 bases between them. Germline values: CDR1 LNHDA, CDR2 SQIVND (reference sequence). CDR3 length: 13 amino acids. This CDR3 is CASSGRYNSPLHF. The CDR3 bases are TGTGCCAGTAGTGGACGGTATAATTCACCCCTCCACTTT. The whole variable domain, filled in from reference TRBV19 and TRBJ1-6, reads DGGITQSPKYLFRKEGQNVTLSCEQNLNHDAMYWYRQDPGQGLRLIYYSQIVNDFQKGDIAEGYSVSREKKESFPLTVTSAQKNPTAFYLCASSGRYNSPLHFGNGTRLTVT.

This clone was seen only once. The CDR3 loop is CASSLGRAGVTEAFF. CDR3 DNA: TGTGCCAGCAGCTTAGGGAGAGCAGGGGTCACTGAAGCTTTCTTT. The V and J genes are TRBV7-6 and TRBJ1-1, with D maybe TRBD1 (6 bases). The ends were cut back, 1 base at V and 4 bases at J, with 13 bases in the middle. In germline, CDR1 is SGHVS, CDR2 FNYEAQ. This CDR3 is built from 15 residues.

The chain employs TRBV3-1 (or the pseudogene TRBV3-2) and TRBJ2-7; 12 positions agree with TRBD2. The CDR3 covers 20 residues. With V trimmed by 1 base and J by 0 bases, 13 bases remained unmatched. Germline loops: CDR1 LGHDT, CDR2 YNNKEL (reference sequence). The CDR3 DNA sequence: TGTGCCAGCAGCCAAGGGCAAACGTGGACTAGCGGGGCCAGCTCCTACGAGCAGTACTTC. Protein sequence: CASSQGQTWTSGASSYEQYF.

In the case of this clone: The sample has other DNA sequences that encode this CDR3 too. V gene TRBV21-1 combines with J gene TRBJ1-6. TRBV21-1 is described as a pseudogene. The CDR3 has 19 amino acids. CDR3 residues: CASSNGSGTPSSYNSPLHF. In DNA form, the CDR3 reads TGTGCCAGCAGCAATGGGTCGGGGACTCCAAGCTCCTATAATTCACCCCTCCACTTT.

On this clone itself: Other DNA sequences from this sample encode an identical CDR3 as well. The rearrangement uses TRBV11-3 and TRBJ2-7; perhaps TRBD1 as D (5 bases). Trimming took 1 base from V and 1 from J, leaving 11 bases between them. The CDR3 covers 15 residues. Germline lookup yields CDR1 SGHNT and CDR2 YENEEA. The CDR3 sequence: CASSLGQGRSYEQYF. CDR3 DNA: TGTGCCAGCAGCTTAGGGCAGGGCAGGTCCTACGAGCAGTACTTC.

The CDR3 DNA reads as TGTGCCAGCAGCAAAGGGGGGCTTTTGGGAGAGACCCAGTACTTC. Protein sequence: CASSKGGLLGETQYF. The chain recombines TRBV21-1 with TRBJ2-5; TRBD1, as called in the table, went unchecked against the DNA. TRBV21-1 is a pseudogene locus. This CDR3 has 15 amino acids.

The rearrangement joins TRBV24-1 to TRBJ1-2; D is possibly TRBD1 (5 bases). The CDR3 loop spans 14 amino acids. V was cut by 9 bases and J by 4 bases, with 17 bases left in between. The germline V gene has CDR1 KGHDR and CDR2 SFDVKD. This CDR3 is CATSGAGLGYGYTF. The DNA for the CDR3 is TGTGCCACCTCTGGGGCAGGGCTAGGCTATGGCTACACCTTC.

The J gene is TRBJ2-3, the V gene TRBV9; D remains unclear. This CDR3 contains 14 residues. V was pared by 0 bases and J by 6 bases, with 11 bases between. Germline V lookup: CDR1 SGDLS, CDR2 YYNGEE. The CDR3 DNA is TGTGCCAGCAGCGTAGGAGCTCCCAGGGATACGCAGTATTTT. Translated: CASSVGAPRDTQYF. Variable domain in full (rest from reference TRBV9 and TRBJ2-3): DSGVTQTPKHLITATGQRVTLRCSPRSGDLSVYWYQQSLDQGLQFLIQYYNGEERAKGNILERFSAQQFPDLHSELNLSSLELGDSALYFCASSVGAPRDTQYFGPGTRLTVL.

Worth noting for this clone: A much bigger clone sits one base away, suggesting this may be a read error. The sample carries other DNA sequences with the same CDR3. This chain joins TRBV18 and TRBJ1-1; the match to TRBD1 covers 7 bases. This CDR3 comprises 13 residues. The V segment lost 4 bases and the J segment 1 base; nucleotides outside the gene matches: 0. Germline loops: CDR1 KGHSH, CDR2 LQKENI. CDR3 DNA: TGTGCCAGCTCACGACAGGGGAACACTGAAGCTTTCTTT. This translates into CASSRQGNTEAFF. Complete variable domain (other parts from reference TRBV18 and TRBJ1-1): NAGVMQNPRHLVRRRGQEARLRCSPMKGHSHVYWYRQLPEEGLKFMVYLQKENIIDESGMPKERFSAEFPKEGPSILRIQQVVRGDSAAYFCASSRQGNTEAFFGQGTRLTVV.